This is a list of T cell receptor beta chains from one sample in a study of cytomegalovirus exposure and HLA in healthy donors. Only in-frame clones appear in the TCRdb table, and some are missing; sequencing was by immunoSEQ multiplex PCR. The data hold around 150,000 clones, with around 80% observed a single time. Material: PBMCs. The receptors derive from a man aged 25-45 years in good health and CMV-seronegative. CDR3s include the opening cysteine and the closing phenylalanine or tryptophan. D genes are given only for firm matches. A clone size is listed for some rows: how often the clone was seen (once, few, many), or a class if it is expanded.

TRBV30	TRBJ2-2	.	16	.	CAWSVPAHANTGELFF	TGTGCCTGGAGTGTTCCAGCGCACGCGAACACCGGGGAGCTGTTTTTT
TRBV7-9	TRBJ2-5	.	17	TRBD2	CASSSTGLAGAQETQYF	TGTGCCAGCAGCTCCACGGGACTAGCGGGAGCCCAAGAGACCCAGTACTTC
TRBV7-9	TRBJ2-3	once	15	TRBD2	CASSRTSLPKDTQYF	TGTGCCAGCAGCCGGACTAGCCTCCCTAAGGATACGCAGTATTTT
TRBV4-2	TRBJ2-1	.	14	.	CASSQDRTYNEQFF	TGTGCCAGCAGCCAAGATAGGACATACAATGAGCAGTTCTTC
TRBV6-4	TRBJ2-5	.	16	TRBD2	CASSEGGLRTGETQYF	TGTGCCAGCAGTGAGGGGGGACTACGTACGGGAGAGACCCAGTACTTC
TRBV15	TRBJ2-5	.	15	.	CATSKKAVTQETQYF	TGTGCCACCAGCAAGAAGGCGGTGACCCAAGAGACCCAGTACTTC
TRBV12-5	TRBJ2-4	.	12	TRBD1	CASGLDWTGESF	TGTGCTAGTGGTTTGGACTGGACAGGGGAGAGCTTC
TRBV29-1	TRBJ2-1	.	13	.	CSVSRDTRNEQFF	TGCAGCGTTAGCCGGGACACTCGCAATGAGCAGTTCTTC
TRBV4-1	TRBJ2-2	.	14	.	CASSQVQGPGELFF	TGCGCCAGCAGCCAAGTTCAGGGTCCCGGGGAGCTGTTTTTT
TRBV5-6	TRBJ1-5	.	16	.	CASSLGGQGGNQPQHF	TGTGCCAGCAGCTTGGGTGGTCAGGGAGGAAATCAGCCCCAGCATTTT
TRBV2	TRBJ1-3	.	16	.	CASSETLAFSGNTIYF	TGTGCCAGCAGTGAAACCTTAGCTTTTTCTGGAAACACCATATATTTT
TRBV7-9	TRBJ1-2	.	16	.	CASSSRMEAADYGYTF	TGTGCCAGCAGCTCCCGGATGGAGGCGGCTGACTATGGCTACACCTTC
TRBV28	TRBJ2-7	.	15	.	CASSLWSGSSYEQYF	TGTGCCAGCAGTTTATGGAGCGGTAGCTCCTACGAGCAGTACTTC
TRBV2	TRBJ2-5	.	15	TRBD1	CASSARQGERETQYF	TGTGCCAGCAGTGCCCGACAGGGCGAGCGGGAGACCCAGTACTTC
TRBV10-2	TRBJ1-2	.	12	.	CASSESSYGYTF	TGCGCTAGCAGTGAGAGTAGCTATGGCTACACCTTC
TRBV13	TRBJ2-3	.	18	TRBD1	CASSPRTPDRGLTDTQYF	TGTGCCAGCAGCCCACGGACTCCGGACAGGGGGCTCACAGATACGCAGTATTTT
TRBV5-1	TRBJ2-7	.	15	.	CASSFLATNVYEQYF	TGCGCCAGCAGCTTTCTAGCGACCAATGTATACGAGCAGTACTTC
TRBV9	TRBJ2-5	.	14	.	CASSALGDQETQYF	TGTGCCAGCAGCGCCCTCGGGGATCAGGAGACCCAGTACTTC
TRBV5-8	TRBJ1-5	once	14	.	CASSSGLLGVSQHF	TGTGCCAGCAGCTCGGGACTCCTAGGGGTTAGCCAGCATTTT
TRBV25-1	TRBJ2-7	.	14	.	CASSVMGGPNEQYF	TGTGCCAGCAGTGTAATGGGGGGTCCCAACGAGCAGTACTTC
TRBV6-5	TRBJ1-2	.	15	.	CASSPNHSGYYGYPF	TGTGCCAGCAGTCCCAACCATTCGGGGTACTATGGCTACCCCTTC
TRBV5-4	TRBJ1-2	.	11	.	CASSLNYGYTF	TGTGCCAGCAGCCTTAACTATGGCTACACCTTC
TRBV5-1	TRBJ1-2	.	15	TRBD1	CASSPGQGARYGYTF	TGCGCCAGCAGCCCGGGACAGGGGGCCAGGTATGGCTACACCTTC
TRBV10-1	TRBJ2-1	.	15	TRBD2	CASSETGGNSDRQFF	TGCGCCAGCAGTGAGACGGGAGGGAATTCAGACAGGCAGTTCTTC
TRBV6-5	TRBJ2-1	.	16	TRBD1	CASSYSVGTANNEQFF	TGTGCCAGCAGTTACTCTGTAGGGACAGCCAACAATGAGCAGTTCTTC
TRBV6-5	TRBJ1-5	.	15	TRBD1	CASRPRGRGNQPQHF	TGTGCCAGCAGACCCAGGGGGCGAGGCAATCAGCCCCAGCATTTT
TRBV6-5	TRBJ2-2	once	15	TRBD2	CASSSSGTGTGELFF	TGTGCCAGCAGTTCAAGCGGGACGGGCACCGGGGAGCTGTTTTTT
TRBV2	TRBJ2-7	.	14	TRBD2	CASRVRTSVYEQYF	TGTGCCAGCAGGGTTCGGACTAGCGTTTACGAGCAGTACTTC
TRBV5-1	TRBJ2-2	.	14	TRBD1	CASSPGQNTGELFF	TGCGCCAGCAGCCCGGGACAGAACACCGGGGAGTTGTTTTTT
TRBV11-2	TRBJ2-7	.	16	.	CASSSYPRVPPAEQYF	TGTGCCAGCAGCTCTTACCCCAGGGTTCCCCCGGCTGAGCAGTACTTC
TRBV9	TRBJ2-1	.	15	.	CASSVDLYRYNEQFF	TGTGCCAGCAGCGTAGACCTCTACCGCTACAATGAGCAGTTCTTC
TRBV11-2	TRBJ2-2	.	16	TRBD2	CASSPFIGGGTGELFF	TGTGCCAGCAGCCCATTCATCGGGGGGGGAACCGGGGAGCTGTTTTTT
TRBV28	TRBJ1-1	few	14	TRBD1	CAIRGDRTNTEAFF	TGTGCCATTAGGGGGGACAGGACGAACACTGAAGCTTTCTTT
TRBV25-1	TRBJ2-3	.	14	.	CASSRGNLGDTQYF	TGTGCCAGCTCCCGGGGGAACCTGGGAGATACGCAGTATTTT
TRBV14	TRBJ1-5	once	13	TRBD1	CASVDRANQPQHF	TGTGCCAGCGTTGACAGGGCCAATCAGCCCCAGCATTTT
TRBV7-2	TRBJ2-7	.	15	TRBD1	CASSLSGTGTYEQYF	TGTGCCAGCAGCTTAAGCGGGACAGGGACCTACGAGCAGTACTTC
TRBV7-9	TRBJ1-1	.	13	.	CASRGAANTEAFF	TGTGCCAGCAGGGGGGCAGCTAACACTGAAGCTTTCTTT
TRBV2	TRBJ2-1	.	14	TRBD1	CASRDGQGVVEQFF	TGTGCCAGCAGAGATGGACAGGGGGTTGTTGAGCAGTTCTTC
TRBV4-1	TRBJ1-1	.	11	.	CASSPGSEAFF	TGCGCCAGCAGCCCCGGGAGCGAAGCTTTCTTT
TRBV7-9	TRBJ1-4	.	14	TRBD1	CASSSRTGNEKLFF	TGTGCCAGCAGCTCCCGGACAGGAAATGAAAAACTGTTTTTT
TRBV6-5	TRBJ1-5	.	15	TRBD1	CASSKTGGFNQPQNF	TGTGCCAGCAGTAAGACAGGGGGCTTCAATCAGCCCCAGAATTTT
TRBV7-9	TRBJ1-1	.	14	.	CASSFNTGITEAFF	TGTGCCAGCAGCTTTAATACAGGGATCACTGAAGCTTTCTTT
TRBV28	TRBJ1-1	.	15	.	CASSPLPPGGTEAFF	TGTGCCAGCAGTCCACTACCCCCCGGGGGAACTGAAGCTTTCTTT
TRBV7-9	TRBJ2-7	.	13	.	CASSPRRDFEQYF	TGTGCCAGCAGCCCCCGGCGTGACTTCGAGCAGTACTTC
TRBV5-4	TRBJ1-1	few	14	.	CASSQGGGAREAFF	TGTGCCAGCAGCCAAGGAGGGGGGGCGCGGGAAGCTTTCTTT
TRBV30	TRBJ2-3	.	15	TRBD2	CAWSLAGGEADTQYF	TGTGCCTGGAGTCTAGCGGGAGGGGAGGCAGATACGCAGTATTTT
TRBV5-1	TRBJ2-2	.	16	TRBD2	CASSLSGGAIGSELFF	TGCGCCAGCAGCCTTAGCGGGGGCGCAATAGGGAGCGAGCTGTTTTTT
TRBV2	TRBJ1-2	.	12	TRBD1	CASSEQGDGYTF	TGTGCCAGCAGCGAACAGGGGGATGGCTACACCTTC
TRBV6-6	TRBJ1-2	.	15	TRBD1	CASDLRDRELRGYTF	TGTGCCAGCGACCTAAGGGACAGGGAGTTAAGGGGCTACACCTTC
TRBV6-5	TRBJ1-6	.	15	TRBD1	CASSYSYRGLGPLHF	TGTGCCAGCAGTTACTCGTACAGGGGCCTGGGGCCCCTCCACTTT
TRBV12-5	TRBJ1-4	.	16	TRBD1	CASGLGGTGGHEKLFF	TGTGCTAGTGGTTTGGGGGGGACAGGGGGCCATGAAAAACTGTTTTTT
TRBV13	TRBJ2-7	once	16	TRBD2	CASSLVAGGPFHEQYF	TGTGCCAGCAGCTTAGTTGCGGGAGGGCCGTTCCACGAGCAGTACTTC